This T cell receptor (beta chain) was recorded in a study of read filtering for tumor transcriptome and immune sequencing. Molecular barcoded adaptors covering alpha/delta and beta/gamma chains were used on roughly 400 ng RNA. Using its own MiXCR run on the reads, TCRdb lists one record per CDR3 protein. The table has tens of thousands of distinct CDR3 sequences, around 12% seen once. CDR1 MGHRA and CDR2 YSYEKL come from the germline V gene. V gave up 1 base and J gave up 5 bases, with 12 bases separating them. CDR3 length: 15 amino acids. This clonotype was observed at least ten times. Sequencing was done on a sample of a population of CD138-negative cells sorted from bone marrow. The chain combines TRBV4-1 with TRBJ2-1, with no clear D. The clonotype was recovered from a donor aged 40 or older with multiple myeloma. The CDR3: CASSQVLLVHNEQFF. Written as DNA, the CDR3 is TGCGCCAGCAGCCAAGTTCTCCTAGTCCACAATGAGCAGTTCTTC.